This T cell receptor (beta chain) derives from a study of blood T cell repertoires in COVID-19. At the level of the study: Acute-phase and convalescent COVID-19 samples originated in the United States, Italy and Spain. Sources were T cells, B-cell-depleted T cells, or PBMCs; the material itself was cDNA or gDNA.

Trimming took 6 bases from V and 10 from J; bases not matched to a gene: 9. This CDR3 has 14 residues. Germline-derived CDR1 and CDR2 are SGHVS and FQNEAQ. In the authors' workflow: Amplification of reference gene primers provided the estimated nucleated cell counts. TCRdb's copy holds only in-frame clones and misses some; the assay was immunoSEQ multiplex PCR. Clone size and the V and J calls come from that table; the DNA yielded D and trimming. Counted here are around 200,000 clones, over 75% occurring once; the ten biggest clones make up 9.5% to 12%. The sample was peripheral blood. This TCR derives from a human donor with active or convalescent COVID-19. The donor label of this sample is uncertain. V and J are TRBV7-8 and TRBJ1-6, with 7 bases aligning to TRBD1. The CDR3, as DNA: TGTGCCAGCAGGAACACAGGGGAAGGATCACCCCTCCACTTT. Translated: CASRNTGEGSPLHF. The full variable domain, completed using reference TRBV7-8 and TRBJ1-6, is GAGVSQSPRYKVAKRGQDVALRCDPISGHVSLFWYQQALGQGPEFLTYFQNEAQLDKSGLPSDRFFAERPEGSVSTLKIQRTQQEDSAVYLCASRNTGEGSPLHFGNGTRLTVT.